This entry features one TCR beta chain sequence. These data belong to a study of control samples from healthy donors and cancer patients. Produced via immunoSEQ multiplex PCR; TCRdb's table is partial and in-frame only. The data contain some 130,000 clones, 90% of them seen just once; the ten biggest clones take up 2% to 3%. This clonotype was obtained from a man aged 40-49 years in good health. The sample consisted of blood.

Here the CDR3 DNA reads TGTGCCTGGATAGGTAGGGAAGCAGGGGGCGACGAGCAGTACTTC. It specifies CAWIGREAGGDEQYF. This sequence joins TRBV30 and TRBJ2-7; 8 nucleotides match TRBD1. V shed 4 bases, J shed 5 bases, and the junction held 13 bases outside the gene matches. Germline V gene data show CDR1 as GTSNPN and CDR2 as SVGIG (reference sequence). CDR3 length: 15 amino acids.